This T cell receptor beta chain was documented in a study of shared clonotypes between healthy human individuals. Whole-study context: Plates per donor: three CD4 naive, three CD4 memory, two CD8 naive, one CD8 memory.

The ends were cut back, 0 bases at V and 0 bases at J, with 9 bases in the middle. The length of the CDR3 is 16 residues. Germline V gene lookup returns CDR1 SGHRS and CDR2 YFSETQ. Authors' processing steps: ImmunoSEQ only sent back junction sequences with no quality scores, so filtering was done differently. The repertoire was sequenced with immunoSEQ multiplex PCR; TCRdb's copy has only in-frame clones and lacks some. That table supplies the V and J calls and clone size; D and trimming were determined from the DNA. The data contain roughly 1,500,000 clones, about 98% of them singletons. Sequenced sample: naive CD4+ T cells sorted from blood. The subset denotes: CD45RA+ positively selected. The chain employs TRBV5-1 and TRBJ2-2, with D perhaps matching TRBD1 (6 bases). The receptor comes from a man aged 25 to 40 in good health. CDR3 nucleotides: TGCGCCAGCAGCTTGGGACAGGCCGCGAACACCGGGGAGCTGTTTTTT. Its protein product is CASSLGQAANTGELFF.